These 3 T cell receptor beta chains were all obtained from the same sample, sequenced in a study of vaccination and CD4 T cells after COVID-19. The assay that was used to sequence DNA from cultured CD4+ T cells was the Oncomine TCR Beta short-read assay. TCRdb re-called the PCR reads with MiXCR, one entry per CDR3 protein. The sample carries about 12,000 distinct CDR3 sequences, 55% to 70% recorded once. Sample treatment: approximately nine-day PBMC culture with coronavirus spike peptide pools or control peptides (ViraFEST assay). These TCRs are of unknown antigen specificity. Sequenced here: CD4+ T cells from blood, cultured in vitro, sampled before SARS-CoV-2 vaccination. These TCRs come from a human donor who had recovered from COVID-19.

This clonotype was observed a few times. V and J are TRBV21-1 and TRBJ1-1; the D call TRBD1 from the table was never checked on the DNA. TRBV21-1 is assigned pseudogene status. This CDR3 is built from 13 residues. CDR3 sequence reads: CASSPLGRGYAFF. In DNA, the CDR3 is TGTGCCAGCAGCCCCCTGGGTAGGGGCTACGCTTTCTTT.

This clonotype has a handful of counts. The rearrangement uses TRBV6-5 and TRBJ1-6; TRBD1 might be the D (5 bases). The CDR3 loop spans 17 amino acids. The germline V and J ends were trimmed by 2 bases and 11 bases, with 22 bases remaining between them. Germline V gene sequence: CDR1 MNHEY, CDR2 SVGAGI. The CDR3 reads CASSYGWKGSSGAPLHF. The CDR3 DNA sequence: TGTGCCAGCAGTTACGGCTGGAAGGGCAGCTCGGGGGCACCCCTCCACTTT.

The V call is TRBV20-1, the J call TRBJ2-7; D not certain. The CDR3 has 13 amino acids. CDR1 is DFQATT and CDR2 is SNEGSKA in the germline V gene (reference sequence). The germline V and J ends were trimmed by 4 bases and 0 bases, with 10 bases remaining between them. CDR3 loop: CSAKAETSYEQYF. CDR3 in DNA: TGCAGTGCTAAGGCAGAGACCTCCTACGAGCAGTACTTC.